This is a list of T cell receptor beta chains from one sample in a study of T cells in Graves' hyperthyroidism and ophthalmopathy. One entry per CDR3 protein results from TCRdb running MiXCR on the multiplex PCR reads. The data hold around 300,000 distinct CDR3 sequences, with roughly an eighth observed a single time. Sequenced input: blood. These receptors came from a woman between 40 and 55 years old with Graves' hyperthyroidism. Both conserved end residues are part of each CDR3. A D gene is named only where the DNA matches it firmly. Size tells how often a clone was seen (once, few, many) or the class of an expanded clone, and some rows leave it out.

TRBD1 | TRBJ2-1 | TRBV6-6 | few | CASSHSTGGEFF | TGTGCCAGCAGTCACTCGACAGGGGGGGAGTTCTTC
NA | TRBJ2-2 | TRBV9 | few | CASTTGGTGELFF | TGTGCCAGCACCACAGGTGGGACCGGGGAGCTGTTTTTT
TRBD2 | TRBJ2-1 | TRBV14 | few | CASRGAGVNEQFF | TGTGCCAGCAGAGGGGCGGGGGTGAATGAGCAGTTCTTC
NA | TRBJ2-2 | TRBV10-3 | many | CAISESNMGTGELFF | TGTGCCATCAGTGAGTCGAATATGGGGACCGGGGAGCTGTTTTTT
TRBD2 | TRBJ2-7 | TRBV28 | many | CASSWASGSPEQYF | TGTGCCAGCAGTTGGGCTAGCGGGAGTCCCGAGCAGTACTTC
TRBD2 | TRBJ2-5 | TRBV11-3 | NA | CASSSNRGLAIRETQYF | TGTGCCAGCAGCTCGAACCGGGGACTAGCGATTCGGGAGACCCAGTACTTC
TRBD1 | TRBJ1-1 | TRBV10-2 | many | CASSEEGAVTEAFF | TGCGCCAGCAGTGAGGAGGGGGCGGTCACTGAAGCTTTCTTT
NA | TRBJ1-1 | TRBV27 | few | CASSRGLYTEAFF | TGTGCCAGCAGTAGGGGCCTTTACACTGAAGCTTTCTTT
NA | TRBJ2-4 | TRBV6-2/TRBV6-3 | NA | CASRTIAKNIQYF | TGTGCCAGCAGAACGATAGCCAAAAACATTCAGTACTTC
NA | TRBJ2-3 | TRBV7-2 | many | CASSLVAFTDTQYF | TGTGCCAGCAGCTTAGTAGCCTTCACAGATACGCAGTATTTT
TRBD2 | TRBJ2-7 | TRBV20-1 | many | CSARIAGGGHEQYF | TGCAGTGCTAGGATAGCGGGAGGTGGCCACGAGCAGTACTTC
TRBD1 | TRBJ1-1 | TRBV20-1 | many | CSARDLRGRGTEAFF | TGCAGTGCTAGAGATCTCAGGGGGCGTGGCACTGAAGCTTTCTTT
NA | TRBJ1-5 | TRBV28 | many | CASNRRDQPQHF | TGTGCCAGCAATCGAAGAGATCAGCCCCAGCATTTT
NA | TRBJ2-7 | TRBV28 | few | CASRTDTRNTIEQYF | TGTGCCAGCAGAACCGACACAAGAAATACGATTGAGCAGTACTTC
TRBD1 | TRBJ1-5 | TRBV6-1 | few | CASNLDRVNQPQHF | TGTGCCAGCAATCTAGACAGGGTGAATCAGCCCCAGCATTTT
NA | TRBJ1-3 | TRBV2 | many | CASSWADSGNTIYF | TGTGCCAGCAGTTGGGCCGACTCTGGAAACACCATATATTTT
NA | TRBJ2-4 | TRBV12-3/TRBV12-4 | many | CASSRLVRRDIQYF | TGTGCCAGCAGTCGCCTAGTCCGAAGGGACATTCAGTACTTC
TRBD1 | TRBJ2-3 | TRBV5-4 | NA | CASSPGQGPDTQYF | TGTGCCAGCAGCCCAGGACAGGGCCCAGATACGCAGTATTTT
NA | TRBJ2-5 | TRBV9 | NA | CASSPSSYQETQYF | TGTGCCAGCAGCCCATCTAGTTACCAAGAGACCCAGTACTTC
NA | TRBJ2-1 | TRBV6-5 | many | CASSYSLGAKNEQFF | TGTGCCAGCAGTTACTCTCTGGGGGCTAAAAATGAGCAGTTCTTC
NA | TRBJ2-1 | TRBV5-1 | many | CASSLGRRAGYNEQFF | TGCGCCAGCAGCTTAGGAAGGAGGGCGGGCTACAATGAGCAGTTCTTC
TRBD2 | TRBJ2-3 | TRBV7-9 | many | CASSLPTSDTQYF | TGTGCCAGCAGCTTACCGACTAGCGATACGCAGTATTTT
TRBD2 | TRBJ2-1 | TRBV13 | many | CASRRIIAGDQYGEQFF | TGTGCCAGCAGGCGGATAATAGCGGGAGACCAGTATGGTGAGCAGTTCTTC
TRBD1 | TRBJ1-3 | TRBV6-1 | few | CASSELTGGQGNTIYF | TGTGCCAGCAGTGAATTAACAGGGGGCCAAGGGAACACCATATATTTT
NA | TRBJ1-4 | TRBV28 | many | CASRTGTRTNEKLFF | TGTGCCAGCAGAACGGGGACGCGGACTAATGAAAAACTGTTTTTT
NA | TRBJ2-7 | TRBV3-1 | many | CASSYGRYEQYF | TGTGCCAGCAGCTACGGTCGGTACGAGCAGTACTTC
TRBD1 | TRBJ2-3 | TRBV7-2 | many | CASSSLDRRTDTQYF | TGTGCCAGCAGCTCGCTGGACAGGCGCACAGATACGCAGTATTTT
NA | TRBJ2-7 | TRBV6-2/TRBV6-3 | many | CASSYSSKGPNTYEQYF | TGTGCCAGCAGTTACTCGTCGAAAGGGCCGAACACCTACGAGCAGTACTTC
NA | TRBJ1-1 | TRBV12-3/TRBV12-4 | many | CASNRELRNTEAFF | TGTGCCAGCAATAGGGAGCTGAGGAACACTGAAGCTTTCTTT
TRBD1 | TRBJ1-1 | TRBV18 | many | CASSQGQGSGTEAFF | TGTGCCAGCTCCCAGGGACAGGGGAGCGGGACTGAAGCTTTCTTT
NA | TRBJ1-6 | TRBV3-1 | few | CASSRVDSSSSYNSPLHF | TGTGCCAGCAGCCGAGTGGACAGTTCGAGCTCCTATAATTCACCCCTCCACTTT
NA | TRBJ1-1 | TRBV19 | many | CASSMRWDTEAFF | TGTGCCAGTAGTATGAGATGGGACACTGAAGCTTTCTTT
NA | TRBJ1-4 | TRBV27 | NA | CATRPSYNEKLFF | TGTGCCACCCGACCGAGTTATAATGAAAAACTGTTTTTT
TRBD2 | TRBJ2-1 | TRBV10-2 | many | CASSETSGGSNEQFF | TGCGCCAGCAGTGAAACTAGCGGAGGATCCAATGAGCAGTTCTTC
TRBD1 | TRBJ2-1 | TRBV2 | many | CASSAGRQGEQFF | TGTGCCAGCAGTGCTGGGAGACAGGGTGAGCAGTTCTTC
NA | TRBJ1-2 | TRBV7-9 | few | CASSLARSPQRDYGYTF | TGTGCCAGCAGCTTAGCGCGATCACCCCAGAGGGACTATGGCTACACCTTC
NA | TRBJ2-3 | TRBV30 | many | CAWRISGRTDTQYF | TGTGCCTGGAGAATCAGCGGACGCACAGATACGCAGTATTTT
NA | TRBJ2-7 | TRBV18 | NA | CASSPPGQSDAYEQYF | TGTGCCAGCTCACCCCCGGGACAATCGGACGCCTACGAGCAGTACTTC
NA | TRBJ2-5 | TRBV28 | many | CASSLNYQETQYF | TGTGCCAGCAGTTTAAACTACCAAGAGACCCAGTACTTC
NA | TRBJ2-2 | TRBV14 | NA | CASSQVAGTGELFF | TGTGCCAGCAGCCAAGTTGCGGGGACCGGGGAGCTGTTTTTT
TRBD2 | TRBJ2-2 | TRBV6-9 | NA | CASSLAGDGSGELFF | TGTGCCAGCAGCTTAGCGGGAGATGGATCCGGGGAGCTGTTTTTT
TRBD1 | TRBJ1-1 | TRBV30 | many | CAWNTDRAKEAFF | TGTGCCTGGAACACAGACAGGGCTAAGGAAGCTTTCTTT
TRBD2 | TRBJ2-2 | TRBV12-3/TRBV12-4 | few | CASSLLRLAGAGELFF | TGTGCCAGCAGTCTACTCCGACTAGCGGGAGCCGGGGAGCTGTTTTTT
NA | TRBJ1-1 | TRBV20-1 | many | CSARTPGTAYTEAFF | TGCAGTGCTAGAACGCCGGGAACAGCATACACTGAAGCTTTCTTT
NA | TRBJ1-1 | TRBV12-3/TRBV12-4 | many | CASTGRAMNTEAFF | TGTGCCAGCACCGGACGGGCCATGAACACTGAAGCTTTCTTT
NA | TRBJ2-1 | TRBV2 | many | CASSEQGEDEQFF | TGTGCCAGCAGTGAACAAGGGGAGGATGAGCAGTTCTTC
TRBD1 | TRBJ2-7 | TRBV2 | many | CASTGTGTYEQYF | TGTGCCAGCACCGGGACAGGAACCTACGAGCAGTACTTC
NA | TRBJ2-1 | TRBV4-1 | NA | CASSPSAQGGAAEQFF | TGCGCCAGCAGCCCCTCCGCCCAGGGGGGGGCCGCTGAGCAGTTCTTC
NA | TRBJ1-1 | TRBV20-1 | many | CSARDGQMGWNTEAFF | TGCAGTGCTAGAGACGGACAGATGGGGTGGAACACTGAAGCTTTCTTT
TRBD1 | TRBJ2-5 | TRBV6-1 | many | CASKGQGETQYF | TGTGCCAGCAAGGGACAGGGGGAGACCCAGTACTTC
TRBD1 | TRBJ1-6 | TRBV7-9 | few | CASSLAGRGLSPLHF | TGTGCCAGCAGCTTAGCTGGCAGGGGGCTTTCACCCCTCCACTTT
NA | TRBJ2-5 | TRBV19 | NA | CASSILGRETQYF | TGTGCCAGTAGTATACTAGGGCGAGAGACCCAGTACTTC
NA | TRBJ2-3 | TRBV5-4 | few | CASSLEDTDTQYF | TGTGCCAGCAGCTTGGAGGACACAGATACGCAGTATTTT